This TCR beta chain was observed in a study of blood T cell repertoires in COVID-19. Study overall: Sources were T cells, B-cell-depleted T cells, or PBMCs; the material itself was cDNA or gDNA.

Some clones are missing from TCRdb's copy, which holds only in-frame ones; the method was immunoSEQ multiplex PCR. Of fewer than 600,000 clones listed, approximately 90% were seen once; the top ten hold less than 2%. CDR3 length: 13 amino acids. The germline CDR1 and CDR2 sequences are KGHSY and FQNENV. Trimming took 4 bases from V and 0 from J, leaving 6 bases between them. The origin of this receptor is a woman in her thirties or forties who had recovered from COVID-19. The sample comprised PBMCs or T cells enriched from blood (not recorded which). This sequence joins TRBV16 and TRBJ1-1; D ambiguous. The CDR3 sequence: CASSRGVNTEAFF. The CDR3 DNA follows: TGTGCCAGCAGCCGCGGGGTGAACACTGAAGCTTTCTTT.